The source of this T cell receptor (beta chain) is a study of human T cells and chemical hapten exposure. Documented time point: pre-sensitization, week 0. Treatment in this sample: therapeutic diphenylcyclopropenone sensitization with weekly scalp DPC. CDR1 MDHEN and CDR2 SYDVKM come from the germline V gene. CDR3 length: 15 amino acids. V lost 6 bases to trimming and J lost 6 bases; unmatched junction nucleotides: 10. TCRdb reanalysed the RACE reads using MiXCR and keeps one entry per CDR3 protein. Among under 300,000 distinct CDR3 sequences, approximately 7.5% were seen once, and the ten largest hold around 1.2%.

The clonotype originates from a man aged 18 to 35 with alopecia areata. Some clones in this sample may be carry-over from other donors' samples. This chain connects TRBV28 to TRBJ1-1; 10 bases are shared with TRBD1. Sequences were derived from whole blood, sampled in connection with sensitization to the hapten diphenylcyclopropenone (DPC). CDR3 sequence: CASSQGQGLWAEAFF. The CDR3 nucleotides read TGTGCCAGCAGCCAGGGACAGGGGCTTTGGGCTGAAGCTTTCTTT.